Listed below are T cell receptor beta chains from one sample, sequenced in a study of blood T cell repertoires in COVID-19. Using immunoSEQ multiplex PCR, the repertoire was profiled, and TCRdb retains in-frame clones only, with some absent. The sample holds approximately 670,000 clones; over 80% are singletons and the top ten take 0.2% to 0.3%. The specimen was peripheral blood. The source is a woman aged 18-30 years with acute or convalescent COVID-19. The conserved cysteine and the conserved F or W are not part of the CDR3 here.

>TRBJ1-2|TRBV12-2
ASHVGQGDGYT
>TRBJ2-7|TRBV5-1
ASSLWTSGGAYEQY
>TRBJ2-1|TRBV30
AWSLGINNEQF
>TRBJ1-1|TRBV7-9
ASSFSGHLNTEAF
>TRBJ1-1|TRBV30
AWSLHPNTEAF
>TRBJ1-2|TRBV28
ASSLWSGRSYGYT
>TRBJ2-7|TRBV7-9
ASSSRGLGVEQY
>TRBJ1-3|TRBV7-2
ASSSGGEVSGNTIY
>TRBJ1-2|TRBV30
AWSVLGANGYT
>TRBJ1-5|TRBV9
ASSVGGEGNQPQH
>TRBJ1-4|TRBV7-2
ASSLGGGPTNEKLF
>TRBJ1-2|TRBV2
ASLGQGKHYFDGYT
>TRBJ2-7|TRBV27
ASSLSNGGTYEQY
>TRBJ2-1|TRBV9
ASSVDGSDDNEQF
>TRBJ1-5|TRBV5-8
ASSRGYNQPQH
>TRBJ2-7|TRBV6-5
ASRAGAYEQY
>TRBJ2-7|TRBV12-3/TRBV12-4
ASSLNRAYEQY
>TRBJ2-3|TRBV28
ASSTLGGKVSTDTQY
>TRBJ2-5|TRBV28
ACSGWETQY
>TRBJ2-7|TRBV24-1
ATSDASGGPYEQY
>TRBJ2-7|TRBV7-3
ASSSSGTGISEQY
>TRBJ1-5|TRBV4-2
ASSQDSSTWGQGSNQPQH
>TRBJ1-1|TRBV28
ASSFIGGTEAF
>TRBJ1-3|TRBV14
ASSQQLSTGNTIY
>TRBJ2-1|TRBV2
ASRDRQGGLRNEQF
>TRBJ2-1|TRBV30
AWSEVAGFNEQF
>TRBJ1-5|TRBV30
AWSRHSNQPQH